This passage covers 16 T cell receptor beta chains from one sample sequenced in a study of T cells in Graves' hyperthyroidism and ophthalmopathy. Amplification yielded TCR beta CDR3 regions, with RNA transcripts as the source. The HTBI primer set drove a first-round RT-PCR of the TCR CDR3. TCRdb reprocessed the multiplex PCR reads with MiXCR, giving one entry per CDR3 protein. This sample has roughly 630,000 distinct CDR3 sequences, with less than 20% found just once. Sequenced input: blood. The receptors here all came from a woman in her 30s with Graves' hyperthyroidism.

The chain recombines TRBV25-1 with TRBJ2-2, with a possible D match to TRBD2 (5 bases). V was cut by 4 bases and J by 6 bases, with 6 bases left in between. The CDR3 is 12 residues long. Germline loops: CDR1 MGHDK, CDR2 SYGVNS. CDR3 DNA: TGTGCCAGCAGTGCGGAGGCCGGGGAGCTGTTTTTT. It translates to CASSAEAGELFF.

The chain has TRBV12-3 or TRBV12-4 and TRBJ1-3; 8 nucleotides align to TRBD1. The CDR3 has 13 residues. Trimming cost V 6 bases and J 7 bases; bases outside gene matches: 5. Here the CDR3 reads CASRRTGWNTIYF. The CDR3 DNA follows: TGTGCCAGCAGGCGGACAGGGTGGAACACCATATATTTT.

This clonotype was picked up a small number of times. The chain combines TRBV19 with TRBJ2-3; D possibly corresponds to TRBD2 (6 bases). The CDR3 extends over 18 amino acids. Per germline, CDR1 LNHDA and CDR2 SQIVND (reference sequence). V was pared by 4 bases and J by 0 bases, with 20 bases between. CDR3 nucleotides: TGTGCCAGTAGTAAAAGGTCCTCCTCCGGGACTAGCACAGATACGCAGTATTTT. Translating gives CASSKRSSSGTSTDTQYF.

This clonotype occurred a few times. The genes are TRBV4-1 and TRBJ2-6; the D gene is possibly TRBD1 (5 bases). V was cut by 1 base and J by 2 bases, with 9 bases left in between. The germline V gene has CDR1 MGHRA and CDR2 YSYEKL. CDR3 size: 16 residues. Written as DNA, the CDR3 is TGCGCCAGCAGCCAAGGGCAGGGTGCTGGGGCCAACGTCCTGACTTTC. Residues: CASSQGQGAGANVLTF.

The chain links TRBV4-1 to TRBJ2-3; D is perhaps TRBD2 (5 bases). The CDR3 totals 16 residues. Germline CDR1 reads MGHRA; CDR2 reads YSYEKL. V was shortened by 0 bases and J by 6 bases, with 16 bases between the two germline ends. The CDR3 sequence: CASSQDRGSIEDTQYF. Here the CDR3 DNA reads TGCGCCAGCAGCCAAGATCGGGGTTCTATTGAGGATACGCAGTATTTT.

This clonotype was observed many times. The chain has TRBV7-3 and TRBJ2-3; 12 bases match TRBD2. CDR3 length: 19 amino acids. Trimming took 1 base from V and 0 from J; bases not matched to a gene: 8. Germline loops: CDR1 SGHTA, CDR2 FQGTGA. This chain's CDR3 is CASSLSGPGTSGSTDTQYF. Here the CDR3 DNA reads TGTGCCAGCAGCTTAAGTGGGCCCGGGACTAGCGGGAGCACAGATACGCAGTATTTT. The variable domain in full, completed from reference TRBV7-3 and TRBJ2-3, reads GAGVSQTPSNKVTEKGKYVELRCDPISGHTALYWYRQSLGQGPEFLIYFQGTGAADDSGLPNDRFFAVRPEGSVSTLKIQRTERGDSAVYLCASSLSGPGTSGSTDTQYFGPGTRLTVL.

This clonotype has a count of ten or more. The chain links TRBV28 to TRBJ2-2; D might be TRBD2 (6 bases). Deletions cut 3 bases from V and 6 bases from J, with 8 bases between. CDR1 is MDHEN and CDR2 is SYDVKM in the germline V gene. The CDR3 extends over 13 amino acids. DNA for the CDR3: TGTGCCAGCAGTTTCGGGGGTCCCGGGGAGCTGTTTTTT. This encodes CASSFGGPGELFF.

The V and J genes are TRBV6-1 and TRBJ2-7; 9 bases fit TRBD2. CDR1 and CDR2 (germline): MNHNS, SASEGT. The trim removed 1 base at V and 5 bases at J, leaving 6 bases unmatched. This CDR3 has 15 amino acids. DNA of the CDR3: TGTGCCAGCAGTGAAGTGGTTAGCGGGAGTCACGAGCAGTACTTC. This sequence encodes CASSEVVSGSHEQYF.

This clonotype was counted only a few times. CDR3: CSVHPGTGGYTF. Here the CDR3 DNA reads TGCAGCGTGCACCCGGGGACAGGTGGCTACACCTTC. The genes are TRBV29-1 and TRBJ1-2; 8 bases agree with TRBD1. Germline V CDR1 and CDR2: SQVTM, ANQGSEA. The junction had 7 bases not matched to a gene; V was cut back by 6 bases and J by 7 bases. CDR3 length: 12 amino acids.

This clonotype was picked up many times. V is TRBV6-2 or TRBV6-3 and J is TRBJ2-3; D is uncertain. V was shortened by 2 bases and J by 3 bases, with 6 bases between the two germline ends. Looked up from germline, CDR1 is MNHEY and CDR2 is SVGEGT. CDR3 length: 13 residues. The CDR3 region is CASSYTETDTQYF. The CDR3, as DNA: TGTGCCAGCAGTTACACAGAAACAGATACGCAGTATTTT.

As regards this clonotype: At one end, the junction sequence differs from germline, possibly due to a read error. The chain joins TRBV5-1 to TRBJ2-7; TRBD1 aligns across 9 bases. Germline assignment: CDR1 SGHRS and CDR2 YFSETQ. The CDR3 is made up of 17 amino acids. CDR3 DNA: TGTGCCAGCAGCCAAGGACAGGGGCCCGGTACGTCTTACGAGCAGTACTTC. It specifies CASSQGQGPGTSYEQYF.

This clonotype was seen repeatedly, ten times or more. This sequence joins TRBV5-1 and TRBJ1-1; TRBD1 is a possible D gene (5 bases). Germline loops: CDR1 SGHRS, CDR2 YFSETQ. V was trimmed by 0 bases and J by 1 base, leaving 16 bases between them. The CDR3 sequence is 17 residues long. The CDR3 protein is CASSLGGFPIRNTEAFF. As DNA, the CDR3 is TGCGCCAGCAGCTTGGGGGGGTTCCCAATTAGGAACACTGAAGCTTTCTTT.

With regard to this clonotype: A much larger clone differs from this one at a single base, so this may be a read error. The gene calls are TRBV5-1 and TRBJ1-1; D remains unclear. CDR1 and CDR2 from the germline V gene are SGHRS and YFSETQ. The CDR3 contains 13 residues. CDR3 bases: TGCGCCCGCAGCCCCCAGAGGAACACTGAAGCTTTCTTT. Amino acid sequence: CARSPQRNTEAFF. Looking up the rest from reference TRBV5-1 and TRBJ1-1 gives the full variable domain: KAGVTQTPRYLIKTRGQQVTLSCSPISGHRSVSWYQQTPGQGLQFLFEYFSETQRNKGNFPGRFSGRQFSNSRSEMNVSTLELGDSALYLCARSPQRNTEAFFGQGTRLTVV.

This clonotype was observed a few times. The germline gene is not matched at one end of the junction; a read error may be the cause. The CDR3 spells CATSGDTSGPIYEQYF. The CDR3 bases are TGTGCCACCAGCGGAGATACCTCCGGGCCAATCTACGAGCAGTACTTC. The chain recombines TRBV15 with TRBJ2-7; no clear D. The germline V gene encodes CDR1 LNHNV and CDR2 YYDKDF (reference sequence). This CDR3 has 16 residues.

In this sample, this clonotype turned up many times. The J gene is TRBJ1-1, the V gene TRBV28, with unresolved D. Trimming took 6 bases from V and 2 from J, leaving 10 bases between them. Germline V CDR1 and CDR2: MDHEN, SYDVKM. The CDR3 is made up of 13 amino acids. The DNA of the CDR3 is TGTGCCAGCAGCATCAGAACCAACACTGAAGCTTTCTTT. It yields the protein CASSIRTNTEAFF.

This clonotype has a handful of counts. The chain recombines TRBV4-1 with TRBJ1-1; 12 positions match TRBD1. The germline V gene encodes CDR1 MGHRA and CDR2 YSYEKL. V shed 6 bases, J shed 0 bases, and the junction held 11 bases outside the gene matches. This CDR3 has 18 amino acids. CDR3 loop: CASRPRAGTGGMNTEAFF. The CDR3 DNA follows: TGCGCCAGCAGACCAAGAGCCGGGACAGGGGGCATGAACACTGAAGCTTTCTTT.